The entry below gives a single T cell receptor (beta chain) sequence along with its context. This clonotype was picked up a small number of times. What antigen it recognizes has not been identified. Per-base qualities were not stored, and no clone one base away is much larger. This entry is derived from a study of response to subunit inactivated influenza vaccine (dated by TCRdb to the late 2010s). Notes on the research overall: Deep quantitative profiling of the T cell receptor repertoire was used in the study to follow responses to a trivalent subunit inactivated influenza vaccine.

The library was produced with RT-PCR. The run used an Illumina HiSeq 2500. TCRdb applied fastp at Q25 and MiXCR to the public reads, then kept only in-frame beta chains. Rows with one shared CDR3 protein collapse into an entry with the most common genes and DNA. This sample gives about 570,000 distinct CDR3 sequences in total; over 9% of them show up just once. The top ten constitute more than 9.5% of the sample. Beyond this particular receptor, the publication reports: According to the authors, only a limited number of new T cells may be recruited by each seasonal influenza vaccination.

Measured from the cysteine to the phenylalanine, the CDR3 is 13 residues long. Only the CDR3 region is kept as DNA, spanning 39 bases read in frame from base 1. Per the germline V gene, SGHDT is the CDR1 and YYEEEE is the CDR2. The trim is 0 bases for V and 8 bases for J, with a gap of 9 bases between the germline ends. The sample also formed part of further work on T cells expressing NK-cell markers. Reported in the second study: The TCR beta cDNA libraries were made using 5'RACE template switching, a step that added both a universal primer site and unique molecular identifiers. Three sorted T-cell subsets (CD3+CD56+NKG2C+, CD3+CD56+NKG2C- and CD3+CD56-NKG2C+) from 7 to 9 donors had their TCR beta-chain repertoires profiled. Seven of the eight sequenced donors were HCMV-seropositive and one was HCMV-seronegative. In several experiments an anti-gammadeltaTCR antibody was added to restrict sorting to alphabetaTCR-expressing T cells. For 6 or 7 donors, the dominant CD3+CD56+NKG2C+ clonotypes were among the top 10 CD8+ clonotypes and accounted for about 1.0-7.0% of CD8+ T cells. Those dominant clonotypes were again the most abundant among CD3+CD56-NKG2C+ cells in a few donors, at roughly 25-60.1%. It remained unclear whether the expanded NKG2C-expressing T cell clones were specific for HCMV antigens. The study sequenced eight donors, all healthy volunteers chosen at random: three men and five women. To determine HCMV serostatus, a commercial ELISA kit was used to detect HCMV-specific IgG in serum. Ficoll density gradient centrifugation was used to isolate peripheral blood mononuclear cells from blood. For about 6 donors, bulk peripheral blood T-cell repertoires were additionally sequenced from unsorted PBMC. cDNA synthesis was primed from the TCR beta constant segment and was followed by two successive PCR amplification steps. The libraries were sequenced on Illumina HiSeq 2000/2500, MiSeq or NextSeq, producing 2 x 150 bp reads. Reads were demultiplexed and grouped by UMI with MIGEC, and clonotypes were assembled and quantified with MiTCR. To exclude erroneous sequences, any TCR cDNA sequence not supported by at least two reads was discarded. The tcR package was used for downstream repertoire analysis, with clonotypes matched between fractions based on CDR3 nucleotide sequence plus V segment. VDJmatch was used to annotate antigen specificity against VDJdb, with one amino acid substitution in CDR3 permitted.

The rearranged chain carries TRBV5-6 and TRBJ2-1, with no confident D gene call. This receptor was obtained from a man aged 50 to 59 who received an inactivated influenza vaccine. Donor details come from another sample of the same person, matched by shared clones. The specimen comprised PBMCs from blood, sampled on the day of vaccination. CDR3 loop: CASSLVPDDEQFF. The base sequence is TGTGCCAGCAGCTTGGTCCCAGACGATGAGCAGTTCTTC.